One and the same sample provided the 3 T cell receptor beta chains below, sequenced in a study of blood T cell repertoires in COVID-19. The table came from immunoSEQ multiplex PCR; TCRdb's copy has only in-frame clones and leaves some out. The table shows 75,000 to 95,000 clones, with 80% to 90% occurring only once. Source material: peripheral blood. The receptors were gathered from a man aged 55 to 70 with acute or convalescent COVID-19.

This chain links TRBV5-5 with TRBJ1-1, with D maybe TRBD1 (5 bases). With 0 bases removed from V and 4 bases from J, the gap between germline ends came to 7 bases. Germline-derived CDR1 and CDR2 are SGHKS and YYEKEE (reference sequence). The CDR3 length is 13 residues. For the CDR3, the DNA is TGTGCCAGCAGCTTGGTAAGGGGCACTGAAGCTTTCTTT. Translated: CASSLVRGTEAFF.

The chain recombines TRBV2 with TRBJ1-2; 8 bases map to TRBD1. Germline CDR1 SNHLY, CDR2 FYNNEI. The CDR3 is 14 amino acids. V dropped 8 bases and J dropped 0; count of bases not matched to a gene: 5. CDR3 sequence: CASRRDRSNYGYTF. The CDR3 DNA reads TGTGCCAGCCGCCGGGACAGGTCTAACTATGGCTACACCTTC. The full variable domain, rest sourced from reference TRBV2 and TRBJ1-2, is EPEVTQTPSHQVTQMGQEVILRCVPISNHLYFYWYRQILGQKVEFLVSFYNNEISEKSEIFDDQFSVERPDGSNFTLKIRSTKLEDSAMYFCASRRDRSNYGYTFGSGTRLTVV.

This chain joins TRBV20-1 and TRBJ2-7, with D perhaps TRBD1 (6 bases). V was shortened by 6 bases and J by 1 base, with 13 bases between the two germline ends. Germline CDR1 is DFQATT and CDR2 is SNEGSKA (reference sequence). The CDR3 runs 13 residues. Here the CDR3 reads CSASDRTSYEQYV. The CDR3 nucleotides are TGCAGTGCAAGTGACAGGACTTCCTACGAGCAGTACGTC.